The 7 T cell receptor beta chains below all came from one sample that was sequenced in a study of OX40 agonist ivuxolimab in advanced cancers. Only in-frame clones appear in the TCRdb table, and some are missing; sequencing was by immunoSEQ multiplex PCR. This sample has around 29,000 clones; approximately 86% occur once, and the top ten carry approximately 20%. Source: CD4+ or CD8+ T cells sorted from blood, taken in a trial of the OX40 agonist ivuxolimab. These receptor sequences come from an adult with an advanced solid tumor such as melanoma, head and neck, liver or kidney cancer.

Written as DNA, the CDR3 is TGTGCCAGACCGGACAGTACCTTCTCTGGAAACACCATATATTTT. As protein: CARPDSTFSGNTIYF. The chain recombines TRBV19 with TRBJ1-3; a weak D match, TRBD1 (6 bases). CDR1 is LNHDA and CDR2 is SQIVND in the germline V gene (reference sequence). Trimming took 9 bases from V and 0 from J, leaving 15 bases between them. The CDR3 consists of 15 residues.

Only a few counts were recorded for this clone. The chain joins TRBV6-5 to TRBJ2-7, with 10 positions matching TRBD2. There are 14 residues in the CDR3. Germline V gene sequence: CDR1 MNHEY, CDR2 SVGAGI. The junction had 7 bases not matched to a gene; V was cut back by 6 bases and J by 5 bases. The CDR3 region has the DNA TGTGCCAGCAGACCCCTAGCGGGAGACAACGAGCAGTACTTC. Residues: CASRPLAGDNEQYF.

The CDR3 DNA reads as TGTGCCTGGAGTGTCCCGGAGGGCGGTGTAAAGACCCAGTACTTC. Its translation is CAWSVPEGGVKTQYF. The rearrangement joins TRBV30 to TRBJ2-5, with D perhaps matching TRBD2 (6 bases). Germline V gene lookup returns CDR1 GTSNPN and CDR2 SVGIG (reference sequence). The CDR3 loop spans 15 amino acids. The V gene lost 0 bases and the J gene lost 6 bases, with 17 bases spanning the gap. Full variable domain (missing parts from reference TRBV30 and TRBJ2-5): SQTIHQWPATLVQPVGSPLSLECTVEGTSNPNLYWYRQAAGRGLQLLFYSVGIGQISSEVPQNLSASRPQDRQFILSSKKLLLSDSGFYLCAWSVPEGGVKTQYFGPGTRLLVL.

This clone was counted between two and nine times. The V call is TRBV19, the J call TRBJ2-5, with 7 bases matching TRBD1. Germline assignment: CDR1 LNHDA and CDR2 SQIVND (reference sequence). With V trimmed by 0 bases and J by 5 bases, 9 bases remained unmatched. The CDR3 is 16 residues long. The DNA for the CDR3 is TGTGCCAGTAGTATAGATCACTCCAGGGGGAAGGAGACCCAGTACTTC. As protein: CASSIDHSRGKETQYF.

This chain connects TRBV5-1 to TRBJ2-7; D is uncertain. V was shortened by 2 bases and J by 4 bases, with 13 bases between the two germline ends. The CDR3 has 14 residues. In germline, CDR1 is SGHRS, CDR2 YFSETQ. The CDR3 is CASSLITADYEQYF. The CDR3 DNA is TGCGCCAGCAGCTTAATAACGGCGGATTACGAGCAGTACTTC.

The chain has TRBV7-9 and TRBJ1-2; TRBD1 aligns across 8 bases. The trim removed 7 bases at V and 7 bases at J, leaving 17 bases unmatched. This CDR3 has 16 residues. Looked up from germline, CDR1 is SEHNR and CDR2 is FQNEAQ (reference sequence). Here the CDR3 DNA reads TGTGCCAGCACCCTAACAGGGAACAGGGGGTCCGGTGGCTACACCTTC. It is translated as CASTLTGNRGSGGYTF. Full variable domain (missing parts from reference TRBV7-9 and TRBJ1-2): DTGVSQNPRHKITKRGQNVTFRCDPISEHNRLYWYRQTLGQGPEFLTYFQNEAQLEKSRLLSDRFSAERPKGSFSTLEIQRTEQGDSAMYLCASTLTGNRGSGGYTFGSGTRLTVV.

The CDR3 loop is CASSQGTTDGYTF. The CDR3 nucleotides are TGTGCCAGCAGCCAAGGGACGACTGATGGCTACACCTTC. The J gene is TRBJ1-2, the V gene TRBV14; D is unresolved. The CDR3 is made up of 13 amino acids. The germline V gene encodes CDR1 SGHDN and CDR2 FVKESK. V was trimmed by 1 base and J by 6 bases, leaving 9 bases between them.